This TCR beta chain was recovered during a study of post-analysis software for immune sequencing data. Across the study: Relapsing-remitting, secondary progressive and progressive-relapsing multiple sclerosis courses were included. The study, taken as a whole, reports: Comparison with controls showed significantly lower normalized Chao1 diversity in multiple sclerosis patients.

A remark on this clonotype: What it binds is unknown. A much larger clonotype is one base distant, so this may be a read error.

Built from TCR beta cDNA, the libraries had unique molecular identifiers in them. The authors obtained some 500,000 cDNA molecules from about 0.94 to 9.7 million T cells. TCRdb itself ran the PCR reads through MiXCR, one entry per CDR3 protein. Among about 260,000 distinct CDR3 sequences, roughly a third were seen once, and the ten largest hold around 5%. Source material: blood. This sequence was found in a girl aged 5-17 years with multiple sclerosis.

The CDR3 sequence: CSARLADTQYF. The CDR3 DNA reads TGCAGTGCTAGGTTGGCAGATACGCAGTATTTT. V usage is TRBV20-1 and J usage is TRBJ2-3; D gene ambiguous. V was pared by 3 bases and J by 4 bases, with 5 bases between. Looked up from germline, CDR1 is DFQATT and CDR2 is SNEGSKA (reference sequence). The CDR3 totals 11 residues.